This T cell receptor beta chain stems from a study of OX40 agonist ivuxolimab in advanced cancers. Study-wide background: Participants could have had prior anti-PD-1, anti-PD-L1 or anti-CTLA-4 therapy, and approximately 37% had some.

Points from the study as a whole: Normalized expansion of T-cell clones was also low for some nonresponders.

Concerning this clone: Antigen specificity is unknown.

Germline-derived CDR1 and CDR2 are SEHNR and FQNEAQ (reference sequence). This CDR3 is built from 15 residues. Clones were sequenced by immunoSEQ multiplex PCR, and TCRdb holds only the in-frame ones, with some missing. The sample contains fewer than 90,000 clones, roughly nine tenths of which appear only once. The V gene is TRBV7-9, the J gene TRBJ1-1; D call uncertain. This receptor was taken from an adult with an advanced solid tumor such as melanoma, head and neck, liver or kidney cancer. The sequencing here drew on CD4+ or CD8+ T cells sorted from blood, taken in a trial of the OX40 agonist ivuxolimab. As DNA, the CDR3 is TGTGCTTTTCGTAAGCCGTCGGGAATGAACACTGAAGCTTTCTTT. Amino acids: CAFRKPSGMNTEAFF.